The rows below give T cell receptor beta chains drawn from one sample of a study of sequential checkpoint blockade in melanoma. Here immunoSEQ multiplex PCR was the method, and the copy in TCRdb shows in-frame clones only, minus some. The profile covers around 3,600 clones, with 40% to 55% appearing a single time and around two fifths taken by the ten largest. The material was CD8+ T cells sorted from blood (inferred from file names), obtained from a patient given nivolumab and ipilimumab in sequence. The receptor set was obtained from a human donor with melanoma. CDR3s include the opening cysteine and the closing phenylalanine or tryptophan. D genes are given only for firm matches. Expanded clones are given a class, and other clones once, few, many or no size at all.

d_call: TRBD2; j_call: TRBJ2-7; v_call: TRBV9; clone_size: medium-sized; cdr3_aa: CASSPQASREGEQYF; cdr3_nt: TGTGCCAGCAGCCCCCAAGCGTCGCGGGAGGGTGAGCAGTACTTC
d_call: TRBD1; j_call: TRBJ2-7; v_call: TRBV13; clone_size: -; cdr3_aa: CASSSRGLYEQYF; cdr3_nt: TGTGCCAGCAGCTCCAGGGGGCTCTACGAGCAGTACTTC
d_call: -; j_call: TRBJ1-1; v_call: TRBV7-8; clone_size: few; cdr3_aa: CASSLGQFNTEAFF; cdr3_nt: TGTGCCAGCAGCCTCGGACAGTTTAACACTGAAGCTTTCTTT
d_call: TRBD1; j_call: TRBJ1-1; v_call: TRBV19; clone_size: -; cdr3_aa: CASSITGGYTEAFF; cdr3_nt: TGTGCCAGTAGTATAACAGGGGGCTACACTGAAGCTTTCTTT
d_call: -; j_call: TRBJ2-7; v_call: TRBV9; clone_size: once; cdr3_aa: CASSVGVGGGEQYF; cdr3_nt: TGTGCCAGCAGCGTAGGGGTAGGAGGTGGGGAGCAGTACTTC
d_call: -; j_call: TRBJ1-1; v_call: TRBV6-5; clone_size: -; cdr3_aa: CASSYPQVEAFF; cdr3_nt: TGTGCCAGCAGTTACCCCCAGGTGGAAGCTTTCTTT
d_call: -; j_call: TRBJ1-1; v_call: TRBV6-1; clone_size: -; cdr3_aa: CASSEGGPNTEAFF; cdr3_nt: TGTGCCAGCAGTGAAGGCGGGCCGAACACTGAAGCTTTCTTT
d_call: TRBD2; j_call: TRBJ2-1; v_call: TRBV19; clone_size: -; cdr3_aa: CASSSTSGSDSYNEQFF; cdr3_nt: TGTGCCAGTAGTAGTACTAGCGGGAGTGACTCCTACAATGAGCAGTTCTTC
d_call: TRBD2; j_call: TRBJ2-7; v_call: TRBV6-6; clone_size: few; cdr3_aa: CASSLGGEDYEQYF; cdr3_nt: TGTGCCAGCAGCCTGGGGGGGGAGGACTACGAGCAGTACTTC
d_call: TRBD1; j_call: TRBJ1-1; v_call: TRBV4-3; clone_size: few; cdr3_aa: CASSHRTGWSSDTEAFF; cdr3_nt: TGCGCCAGCAGCCACCGGACAGGGTGGAGTTCGGACACTGAAGCTTTCTTT
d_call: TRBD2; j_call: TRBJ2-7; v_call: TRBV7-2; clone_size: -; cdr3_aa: CASSPWGGFTYEQYF; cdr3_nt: TGTGCCAGCAGCCCCTGGGGGGGATTTACCTACGAGCAGTACTTC
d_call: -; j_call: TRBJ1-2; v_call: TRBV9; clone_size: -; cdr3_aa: CASSPSGPQDGYTF; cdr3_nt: TGTGCCAGCAGCCCAAGTGGGCCCCAGGATGGCTACACCTTC
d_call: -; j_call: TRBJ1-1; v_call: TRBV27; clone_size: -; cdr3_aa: CASSFGGMNTEAFF; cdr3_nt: TGTGCCAGCAGTTTTGGGGGCATGAACACTGAAGCTTTCTTT
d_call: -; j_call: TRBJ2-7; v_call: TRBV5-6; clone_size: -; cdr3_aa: CASTDSYEQYF; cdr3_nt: TGTGCCAGCACCGACAGTTACGAGCAGTACTTC
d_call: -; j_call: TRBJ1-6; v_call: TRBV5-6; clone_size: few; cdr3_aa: CASSLTGFAPLHF; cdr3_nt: TGTGCCAGCAGCTTAACAGGGTTCGCACCCCTCCACTTT
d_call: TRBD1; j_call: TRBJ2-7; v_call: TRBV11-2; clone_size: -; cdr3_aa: CASSPTGGYEQYF; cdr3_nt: TGTGCCAGCAGCCCAACAGGGGGGTACGAGCAGTACTTC
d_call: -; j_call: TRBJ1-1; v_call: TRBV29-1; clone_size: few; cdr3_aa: CSGIIRGRNTEAFF; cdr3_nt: TGCAGCGGTATAATCAGGGGAAGGAACACTGAAGCTTTCTTT
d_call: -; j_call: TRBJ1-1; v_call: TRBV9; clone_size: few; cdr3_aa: CASSVGRGRVTEAFF; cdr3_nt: TGTGCCAGCAGCGTAGGCCGCGGGAGGGTCACTGAAGCTTTCTTT
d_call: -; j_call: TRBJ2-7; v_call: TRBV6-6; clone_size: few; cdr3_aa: CASGGPYEQYF; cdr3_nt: TGTGCCAGCGGAGGCCCCTACGAGCAGTACTTC
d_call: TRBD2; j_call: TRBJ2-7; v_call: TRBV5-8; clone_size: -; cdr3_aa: CASSGRGRGSHEQYF; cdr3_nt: TGTGCCAGCAGCGGGAGGGGAAGGGGCTCCCACGAGCAGTACTTC
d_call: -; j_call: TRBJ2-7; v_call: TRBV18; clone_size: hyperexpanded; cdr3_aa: CASSLYPRRLALRPYEQYF; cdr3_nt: TGTGCCAGCTCACTTTACCCTCGTAGGTTAGCCCTACGCCCCTACGAGCAGTACTTC
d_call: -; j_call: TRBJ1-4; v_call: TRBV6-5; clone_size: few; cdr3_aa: CASSAGFLNEKLFF; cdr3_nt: TGTGCCAGCAGCGCAGGGTTTCTGAATGAAAAACTGTTTTTT
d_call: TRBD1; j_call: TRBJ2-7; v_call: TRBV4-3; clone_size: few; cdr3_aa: CASSSGTGGVEQYF; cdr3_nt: TGCGCCAGCAGCTCCGGGACAGGGGGCGTCGAGCAGTACTTC
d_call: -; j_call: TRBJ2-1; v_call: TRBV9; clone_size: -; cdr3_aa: CASSVGGFEQFF; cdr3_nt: TGTGCCAGCAGCGTAGGGGGCTTTGAGCAGTTCTTC
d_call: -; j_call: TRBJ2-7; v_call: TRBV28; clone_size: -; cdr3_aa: CASSFPPTGLPYEQYF; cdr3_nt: TGTGCCAGCAGTTTCCCCCCGACAGGCCTGCCCTACGAGCAGTACTTC
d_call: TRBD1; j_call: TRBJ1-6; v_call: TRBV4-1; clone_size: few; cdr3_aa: CASSQAQGNSPLHF; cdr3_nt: TGCGCCAGCAGCCAAGCACAGGGGAATTCACCCCTCCACTTT
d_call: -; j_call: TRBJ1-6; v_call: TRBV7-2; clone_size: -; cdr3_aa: CASSFGRVNSPLHF; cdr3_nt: TGTGCCAGCAGCTTCGGCCGGGTTAATTCACCCCTCCACTTT
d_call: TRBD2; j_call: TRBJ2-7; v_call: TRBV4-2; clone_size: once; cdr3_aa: CASSLPEAGDPYEQYF; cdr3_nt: TGTGCCAGCAGCCTTCCTGAAGCGGGAGACCCCTACGAGCAGTACTTC
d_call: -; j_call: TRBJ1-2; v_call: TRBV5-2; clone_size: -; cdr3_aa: CASSLGGTDGYTF; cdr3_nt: TGTGCCAGCAGCTTAGGGGGCACGGATGGCTACACCTTC
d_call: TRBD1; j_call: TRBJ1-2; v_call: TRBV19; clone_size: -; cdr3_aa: CASSLFNRGAYGYTF; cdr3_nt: TGTGCCAGTAGCCTCTTTAACAGGGGTGCATATGGCTACACCTTC
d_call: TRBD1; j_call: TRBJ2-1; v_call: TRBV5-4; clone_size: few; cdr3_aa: CASSYRGDEQFF; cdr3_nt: TGTGCCAGCAGTTACAGGGGCGATGAGCAGTTCTTC
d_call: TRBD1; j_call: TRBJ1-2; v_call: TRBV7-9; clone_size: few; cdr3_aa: CASSPGQGALYGYTF; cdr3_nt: TGTGCCAGCAGCCCCGGACAGGGGGCGCTTTATGGCTACACCTTC
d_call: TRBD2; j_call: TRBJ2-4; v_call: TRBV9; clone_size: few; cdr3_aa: CASSVDGTKGIQYF; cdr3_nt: TGTGCCAGCAGCGTAGACGGGACTAAAGGCATTCAGTACTTC
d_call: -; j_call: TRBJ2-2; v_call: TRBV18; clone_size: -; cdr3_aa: CASSPLGASNTGELFF; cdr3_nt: TGTGCCAGCTCACCTTTGGGAGCTTCGAACACCGGGGAGCTGTTTTTT
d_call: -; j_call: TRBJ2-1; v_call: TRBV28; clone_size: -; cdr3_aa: CASSLQGSSKGNEQFF; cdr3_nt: TGTGCCAGCAGTTTACAGGGAAGTAGTAAGGGCAATGAGCAGTTCTTC
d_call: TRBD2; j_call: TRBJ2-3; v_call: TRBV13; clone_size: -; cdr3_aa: CASSRGLAGGTDTQYF; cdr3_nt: TGTGCCAGCAGCCGGGGACTAGCGGGAGGCACAGATACGCAGTATTTT
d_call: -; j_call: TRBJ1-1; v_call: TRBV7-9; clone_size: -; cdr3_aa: CASSSLGGPNTEAFF; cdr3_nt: TGTGCCAGCAGCTCACTCGGGGGGCCGAACACTGAAGCTTTCTTT
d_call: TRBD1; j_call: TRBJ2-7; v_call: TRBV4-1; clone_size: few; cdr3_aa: CASSQDTGGYEQYF; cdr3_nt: TGCGCCAGCAGCCAAGATACAGGGGGCTACGAGCAGTACTTC
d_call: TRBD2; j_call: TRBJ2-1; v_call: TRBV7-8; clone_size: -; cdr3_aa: CASSLGAGGGYNEQFF; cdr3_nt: TGTGCCAGCAGCTTAGGGGCGGGAGGGGGCTACAATGAGCAGTTCTTC
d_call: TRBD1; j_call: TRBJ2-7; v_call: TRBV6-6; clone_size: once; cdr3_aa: CASTRGQGEYEQYF; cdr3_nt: TGTGCCAGCACCAGAGGACAGGGGGAATACGAGCAGTACTTC
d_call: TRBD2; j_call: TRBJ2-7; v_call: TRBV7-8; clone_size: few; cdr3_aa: CASSLGLAGVEQYF; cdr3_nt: TGTGCCAGCAGCTTAGGACTAGCGGGGGTAGAGCAGTACTTC
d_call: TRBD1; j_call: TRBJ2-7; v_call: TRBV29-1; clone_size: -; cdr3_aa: CSVGGTGFNYEQYF; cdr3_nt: TGCAGCGTTGGGGGGACAGGGTTTAACTACGAGCAGTACTTC
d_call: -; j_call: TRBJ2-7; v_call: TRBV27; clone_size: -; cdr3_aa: CASSSGLGGYEQYF; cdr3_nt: TGTGCCAGCAGTTCCGGACTAGGGGGCTACGAGCAGTACTTC